Listed below are T cell receptor beta chains from one sample, sequenced in a study of cytomegalovirus exposure and HLA in healthy donors. Produced via immunoSEQ multiplex PCR; TCRdb's table is partial and in-frame only. The profile shows approximately 160,000 clones, more than 75% of them singletons. Source material: PBMCs. Receptors originate from a girl aged 5 to 17 in good health and CMV-seropositive. Both conserved end residues are part of each CDR3. Fields, in order: V gene, D gene, J gene, clone size, CDR3 length, CDR3 protein, CDR3 DNA. A D gene is named only where the DNA matches it firmly. Rows may omit the clone size; those that give it use once, few, many or a size class.

V: TRBV11-3; D: NA; J: TRBJ2-7; size: NA; length: 13; CDR3: CASSLGSPYEQYF; DNA: TGTGCCAGCAGCTTAGGGAGCCCTTACGAGCAGTACTTC
V: TRBV30; D: NA; J: TRBJ2-2; size: NA; length: 13; CDR3: CAWSARRTGELFF; DNA: TGTGCCTGGAGCGCGAGGAGGACCGGGGAGCTGTTTTTT
V: TRBV29-1; D: TRBD1; J: TRBJ1-1; size: once; length: 13; CDR3: CSGDRGRGTEAFF; DNA: TGCAGCGGGGACAGGGGGCGAGGCACTGAAGCTTTCTTT
V: TRBV5-1; D: TRBD1; J: TRBJ1-3; size: NA; length: 15; CDR3: CASSLGDRDGNTIYF; DNA: TGCGCCAGCAGCTTGGGGGACAGGGATGGAAACACCATATATTTT
V: TRBV2; D: NA; J: TRBJ2-3; size: NA; length: 13; CDR3: CASSDVGTDTQYF; DNA: TGTGCCAGCAGTGACGTCGGTACAGATACGCAGTATTTT
V: TRBV25-1; D: NA; J: TRBJ1-4; size: few; length: 13; CDR3: CASSGGGNEKLFF; DNA: TGTGCCAGCAGTGGAGGGGGTAATGAAAAACTGTTTTTT
V: TRBV12-5; D: TRBD1; J: TRBJ2-4; size: NA; length: 16; CDR3: CATGGQGELAKNIQYF; DNA: TGTGCTACAGGGGGACAGGGGGAATTAGCCAAAAACATTCAGTACTTC
V: TRBV2; D: TRBD1; J: TRBJ1-5; size: NA; length: 16; CDR3: CASRGQGAGSNQPQHF; DNA: TGTGCCAGCAGGGGACAGGGGGCTGGAAGCAATCAGCCCCAGCATTTT
V: TRBV5-4; D: TRBD1; J: TRBJ1-3; size: NA; length: 16; CDR3: CASWTGGGLSGNTIYF; DNA: TGTGCCAGCTGGACAGGGGGCGGACTCTCTGGAAACACCATATATTTT
V: TRBV7-8; D: TRBD1; J: TRBJ1-2; size: NA; length: 15; CDR3: CASSPQGQVNYGYTF; DNA: TGTGCCAGCAGCCCCCAAGGACAGGTTAACTATGGCTACACCTTC
V: TRBV5-1; D: TRBD2; J: TRBJ2-3; size: NA; length: 14; CDR3: CASSVGTSADTQYF; DNA: TGCGCCAGCAGCGTGGGGACTAGCGCAGATACGCAGTATTTT
V: TRBV6-5; D: TRBD2; J: TRBJ2-7; size: once; length: 14; CDR3: CASRGRGGTYEQYF; DNA: TGTGCCAGCAGGGGTCGGGGGGGAACCTACGAGCAGTACTTC
V: TRBV6-7; D: NA; J: TRBJ2-2; size: NA; length: 15; CDR3: CASRTDSANTGELFF; DNA: TGTGCCAGCAGAACTGACAGCGCGAACACCGGGGAGCTGTTTTTT
V: TRBV15; D: NA; J: TRBJ1-2; size: once; length: 13; CDR3: CATEGTAEYGYTF; DNA: TGTGCCACCGAGGGAACGGCAGAGTATGGCTACACCTTC
V: TRBV5-1; D: NA; J: TRBJ1-6; size: once; length: 15; CDR3: CASSLELTERSPLHF; DNA: TGCGCCAGCAGCTTGGAGCTTACAGAAAGGTCACCCCTCCACTTT
V: TRBV2; D: NA; J: TRBJ2-5; size: once; length: 14; CDR3: CASSRDSGGETQYF; DNA: TGTGCCAGCAGTAGGGACAGCGGGGGAGAGACCCAGTACTTC
V: TRBV7-9; D: NA; J: TRBJ2-4; size: NA; length: 14; CDR3: CASSLTRGGNIQYF; DNA: TGTGCCAGCAGCTTAACAAGGGGAGGAAACATTCAGTACTTC
V: TRBV9; D: TRBD1; J: TRBJ2-3; size: NA; length: 16; CDR3: CASSVAGTGGLDTQYF; DNA: TGTGCCAGCAGCGTAGCCGGGACAGGGGGATTAGATACGCAGTATTTT
V: TRBV11-3; D: TRBD1; J: TRBJ2-2; size: NA; length: 14; CDR3: CASSGKDRAGELFF; DNA: TGTGCCAGCAGCGGAAAAGACAGGGCCGGGGAGCTGTTTTTT
V: TRBV25-1; D: NA; J: TRBJ2-3; size: NA; length: 11; CDR3: CASSEADTQYF; DNA: TGTGCCAGCAGTGAAGCGGATACGCAGTATTTT
V: TRBV11-2; D: NA; J: TRBJ2-1; size: NA; length: 12; CDR3: CASSRDFNEQFF; DNA: TGTGCCAGCAGCCGGGACTTCAATGAGCAGTTCTTC
V: TRBV30; D: TRBD1; J: TRBJ1-5; size: NA; length: 15; CDR3: CAFSTDRGYGQPQHF; DNA: TGTGCCTTTTCGACGGACAGGGGGTATGGTCAGCCCCAGCATTTT
V: TRBV27; D: NA; J: TRBJ2-1; size: NA; length: 14; CDR3: CASSYPGSYNEQFF; DNA: TGTGCCAGCAGTTACCCCGGGAGCTACAATGAGCAGTTCTTC
V: TRBV27; D: NA; J: TRBJ2-5; size: once; length: 14; CDR3: CASSYIGVGETQYF; DNA: TGTGCCAGCAGTTATATCGGGGTTGGGGAGACCCAGTACTTC
V: TRBV28; D: TRBD2; J: TRBJ2-3; size: NA; length: 14; CDR3: CASSSTSGTDTQYF; DNA: TGTGCCAGCAGTTCGACTAGCGGCACAGATACGCAGTATTTT
V: TRBV27; D: TRBD1; J: TRBJ2-1; size: NA; length: 17; CDR3: CASSRYPGQGSYNEQFF; DNA: TGTGCCAGCAGTCGATATCCGGGACAGGGTTCCTACAATGAGCAGTTCTTC
V: TRBV7-9; D: TRBD1; J: TRBJ2-3; size: NA; length: 14; CDR3: CASSRTGGLDTQYF; DNA: TGTGCCAGCAGCCGGACAGGGGGATTGGATACGCAGTATTTT
V: TRBV15; D: NA; J: TRBJ2-1; size: NA; length: 12; CDR3: CATSRDGNEQFF; DNA: TGTGCCACCAGCAGAGACGGCAATGAGCAGTTCTTC
V: TRBV23-1; D: TRBD1; J: TRBJ2-2; size: NA; length: 12; CDR3: CAIGQGSGELFF; DNA: TGCGCCATTGGACAGGGGTCCGGGGAGCTGTTTTTT
V: TRBV5-1; D: TRBD1; J: TRBJ2-7; size: NA; length: 14; CDR3: CASSFEGQGYEQYF; DNA: TGCGCCAGCAGCTTCGAGGGACAGGGCTACGAGCAGTACTTC
V: TRBV15; D: NA; J: TRBJ2-3; size: NA; length: 16; CDR3: CATSRDQAGLTDTQYF; DNA: TGTGCCACCAGCAGAGATCAGGCGGGACTCACAGATACGCAGTATTTT
V: TRBV11-2; D: NA; J: TRBJ2-3; size: NA; length: 15; CDR3: CASSLGSPQVDTQYF; DNA: TGTGCCAGCAGCTTAGGTAGTCCCCAGGTTGATACGCAGTATTTT
V: TRBV14; D: NA; J: TRBJ2-1; size: NA; length: 13; CDR3: CASSQDRRSRRFF; DNA: TGTGCCAGCAGCCAAGATAGAAGGAGCCGAAGGTTCTTC
V: TRBV4-1; D: NA; J: TRBJ1-2; size: NA; length: 14; CDR3: CASSQAAEGDGYTF; DNA: TGCGCCAGCAGCCAAGCGGCAGAGGGCGACGGCTACACCTTC
V: TRBV27; D: TRBD2; J: TRBJ2-7; size: NA; length: 14; CDR3: CASIKLAGPYEQYF; DNA: TGTGCCAGCATCAAACTAGCGGGCCCCTACGAGCAGTACTTC
V: TRBV5-8; D: TRBD2; J: TRBJ2-5; size: NA; length: 15; CDR3: CASSGGLAPQETQYF; DNA: TGTGCCAGCAGCGGGGGACTAGCGCCACAAGAGACCCAGTACTTC
V: TRBV12-5; D: NA; J: TRBJ1-1; size: NA; length: 11; CDR3: CASGLGAEAFF; DNA: TGTGCTAGTGGTTTAGGGGCTGAAGCTTTCTTT
V: TRBV5-1; D: TRBD1; J: TRBJ1-1; size: NA; length: 14; CDR3: CASSSTGVITEAFF; DNA: TGCGCCAGCAGCTCAACAGGGGTAATCACTGAAGCTTTCTTT
V: TRBV4-3; D: TRBD1; J: TRBJ1-2; size: NA; length: 17; CDR3: CASSQDLRDRVRYGYTF; DNA: TGCGCCAGCAGCCAGGACCTCCGGGACAGGGTGAGATATGGCTACACCTTC
V: TRBV2; D: NA; J: TRBJ2-5; size: NA; length: 14; CDR3: CASKRTGSKETQYF; DNA: TGTGCCAGCAAAAGGACTGGATCTAAAGAGACCCAGTACTTC
V: TRBV28; D: TRBD1; J: TRBJ2-6; size: few; length: 15; CDR3: CASTSATGWANVLTF; DNA: TGTGCCAGCACTTCAGCGACAGGGTGGGCCAACGTCCTGACTTTC
V: TRBV6-9; D: NA; J: TRBJ1-5; size: NA; length: 13; CDR3: CASITQANQPQHF; DNA: TGTGCCAGCATTACTCAAGCCAATCAGCCCCAGCATTTT
V: TRBV15; D: TRBD2; J: TRBJ2-2; size: NA; length: 19; CDR3: CATSREVLAGGRIGGELFF; DNA: TGTGCCACCAGCAGAGAAGTGTTAGCGGGAGGGCGTATCGGCGGGGAGCTGTTTTTT
V: TRBV15; D: NA; J: TRBJ2-1; size: NA; length: 19; CDR3: CATSRGDRGGLFIYNEQFF; DNA: TGTGCCACCAGCAGAGGCGATCGCGGGGGCCTTTTTATCTACAATGAGCAGTTCTTC
V: TRBV5-1; D: TRBD2; J: TRBJ2-7; size: NA; length: 14; CDR3: CASSRGGEGGEQYF; DNA: TGCGCCAGCAGCCGGGGGGGGGAAGGCGGCGAGCAGTACTTC
V: TRBV5-5; D: NA; J: TRBJ1-2; size: NA; length: 14; CDR3: CASSLDNRRYGYTF; DNA: TGTGCCAGCAGCTTGGATAACAGACGTTATGGCTACACCTTC
V: TRBV30; D: TRBD1; J: TRBJ1-1; size: NA; length: 13; CDR3: CAWSTGDGTEAFF; DNA: TGTGCCTGGAGTACAGGGGATGGCACTGAAGCTTTCTTT
V: TRBV30; D: NA; J: TRBJ2-3; size: NA; length: 13; CDR3: CAWTQGLHHTQYF; DNA: TGTGCCTGGACCCAGGGACTCCACCATACGCAGTATTTT
V: TRBV27; D: NA; J: TRBJ1-1; size: NA; length: 13; CDR3: CASQTATNTEAFF; DNA: TGTGCCAGTCAAACTGCCACGAACACTGAAGCTTTCTTT
V: TRBV5-1; D: TRBD2; J: TRBJ2-1; size: NA; length: 14; CDR3: CASSLGTSGFEQFF; DNA: TGCGCCAGCAGCTTGGGGACTAGCGGTTTTGAGCAGTTCTTC
V: TRBV5-4; D: NA; J: TRBJ2-1; size: NA; length: 14; CDR3: CASTQDFSYNEQFF; DNA: TGTGCCAGCACCCAGGACTTTTCCTACAATGAGCAGTTCTTC
V: TRBV28; D: TRBD1; J: TRBJ2-2; size: NA; length: 14; CDR3: CASSATGDTGELFF; DNA: TGTGCCAGCAGTGCAACAGGGGACACCGGGGAGCTGTTTTTT
V: TRBV18; D: NA; J: TRBJ2-2; size: NA; length: 14; CDR3: CASSPAGNTGELFF; DNA: TGTGCCAGCTCACCAGCAGGGAACACCGGGGAGCTGTTTTTT
V: TRBV19; D: TRBD2; J: TRBJ2-7; size: NA; length: 15; CDR3: CASSMSGGKTYEQYF; DNA: TGTGCCAGTAGTATGAGCGGGGGGAAGACCTACGAGCAGTACTTC
V: TRBV28; D: NA; J: TRBJ1-1; size: NA; length: 15; CDR3: CASSLLPGEGTEAFF; DNA: TGTGCCAGCAGTCTCCTACCAGGGGAGGGGACTGAAGCTTTCTTT